The present entry profiles one T cell receptor beta chain with its context. Original methodology: The authors estimated nucleated cell counts from reference gene primer amplification. The data were produced by immunoSEQ multiplex PCR, yet TCRdb's version contains in-frame clones alone and is incomplete. V and J calls and clone size are those listed in that table; D and trimming were worked out from the DNA. The table has more than 150,000 clones, 60% to 80% seen once. This CDR3 region has 15 residues. V was pared by 3 bases and J by 0 bases, with 2 bases of the junction left unmatched. From germline, CDR1 is SGHAT and CDR2 FQNNGV. This specimen comes from a study of blood T cell repertoires in COVID-19. The wider study: The study drew acute and convalescent COVID-19 samples from the United States, Italy and Spain. From T cells, B-cell-depleted T cells, or PBMCs came the material, which was cDNA or gDNA.

The receptor was derived from a man aged 55 to 70 with active or convalescent COVID-19. Sequencing was performed on peripheral blood. The rearrangement joins TRBV11-2 to TRBJ2-1, with 7 bases aligning to TRBD1. Here the CDR3 reads CASSFNRGSYNEQFF. DNA for the CDR3: TGTGCCAGCAGCTTCAACAGGGGCTCCTACAATGAGCAGTTCTTC. Based on the CDR3 plus reference TRBV11-2 and TRBJ2-1, the full variable domain is EAGVAQSPRYKIIEKRQSVAFWCNPISGHATLYWYQQILGQGPKLLIQFQNNGVVDDSQLPKDRFSAERLKGVDSTLKIQPAKLEDSAVYLCASSFNRGSYNEQFFGPGTRLTVL.